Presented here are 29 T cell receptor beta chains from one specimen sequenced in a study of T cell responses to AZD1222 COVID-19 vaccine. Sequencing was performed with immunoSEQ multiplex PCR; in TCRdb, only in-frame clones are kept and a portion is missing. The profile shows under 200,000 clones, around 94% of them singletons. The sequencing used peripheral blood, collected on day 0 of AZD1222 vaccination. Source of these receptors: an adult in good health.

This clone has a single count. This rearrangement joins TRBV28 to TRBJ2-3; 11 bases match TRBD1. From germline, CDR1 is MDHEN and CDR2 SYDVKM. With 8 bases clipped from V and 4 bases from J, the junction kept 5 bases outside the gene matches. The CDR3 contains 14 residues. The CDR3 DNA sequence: TGTGCCAGCTTGGGGACAGGGGGACCAGATACGCAGTATTTT. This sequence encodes CASLGTGGPDTQYF.

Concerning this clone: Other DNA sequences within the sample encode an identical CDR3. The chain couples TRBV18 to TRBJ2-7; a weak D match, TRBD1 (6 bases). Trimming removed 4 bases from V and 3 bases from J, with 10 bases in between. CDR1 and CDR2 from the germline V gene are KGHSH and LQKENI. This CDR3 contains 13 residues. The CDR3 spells CASSLGQNYEQYF. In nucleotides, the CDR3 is TGTGCCAGCTCACTAGGACAGAACTACGAGCAGTACTTC.

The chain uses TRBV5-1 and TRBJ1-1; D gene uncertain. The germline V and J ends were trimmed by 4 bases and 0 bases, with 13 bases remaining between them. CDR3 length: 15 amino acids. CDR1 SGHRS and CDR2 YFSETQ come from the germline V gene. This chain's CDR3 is CASSPGTGMNTEAFF. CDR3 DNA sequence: TGCGCCAGCAGCCCAGGTACGGGGATGAACACTGAAGCTTTCTTT. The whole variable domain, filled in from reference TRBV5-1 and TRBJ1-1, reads KAGVTQTPRYLIKTRGQQVTLSCSPISGHRSVSWYQQTPGQGLQFLFEYFSETQRNKGNFPGRFSGRQFSNSRSEMNVSTLELGDSALYLCASSPGTGMNTEAFFGQGTRLTVV.

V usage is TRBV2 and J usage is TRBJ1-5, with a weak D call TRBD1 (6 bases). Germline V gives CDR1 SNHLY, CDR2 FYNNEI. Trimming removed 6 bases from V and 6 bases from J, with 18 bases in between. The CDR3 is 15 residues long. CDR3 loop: CASRTDGQSGQPQHF. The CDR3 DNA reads TGTGCCAGCAGGACAGATGGACAGTCTGGTCAGCCCCAGCATTTT.

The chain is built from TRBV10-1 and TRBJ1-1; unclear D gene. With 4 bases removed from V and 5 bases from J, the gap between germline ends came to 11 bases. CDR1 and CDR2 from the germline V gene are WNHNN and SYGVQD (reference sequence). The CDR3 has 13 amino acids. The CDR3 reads CASSVSRVTEAFF. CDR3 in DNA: TGCGCCAGCAGTGTGTCGAGGGTTACTGAAGCTTTCTTT.

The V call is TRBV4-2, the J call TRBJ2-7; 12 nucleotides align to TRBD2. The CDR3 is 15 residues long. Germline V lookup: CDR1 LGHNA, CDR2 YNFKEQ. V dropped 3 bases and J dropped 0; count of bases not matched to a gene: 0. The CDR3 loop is CASSQGLAGSYEQYF. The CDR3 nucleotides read TGTGCCAGCAGCCAGGGACTAGCGGGCTCCTACGAGCAGTACTTC.

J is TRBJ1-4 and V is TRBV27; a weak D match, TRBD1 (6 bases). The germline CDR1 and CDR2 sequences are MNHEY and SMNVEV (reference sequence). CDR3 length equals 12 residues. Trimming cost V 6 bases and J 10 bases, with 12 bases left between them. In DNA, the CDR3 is TGTGCCAGCAGCCCCGACAGGTTAAAACTGTTTTTT. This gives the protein CASSPDRLKLFF.

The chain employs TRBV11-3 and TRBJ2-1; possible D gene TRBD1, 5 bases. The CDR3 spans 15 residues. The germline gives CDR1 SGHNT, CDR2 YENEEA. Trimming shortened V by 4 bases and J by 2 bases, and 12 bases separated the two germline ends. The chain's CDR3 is CASSSGRFAYNEQFF. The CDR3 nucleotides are TGTGCCAGCAGCTCAGGGCGGTTCGCCTACAATGAGCAGTTCTTC.

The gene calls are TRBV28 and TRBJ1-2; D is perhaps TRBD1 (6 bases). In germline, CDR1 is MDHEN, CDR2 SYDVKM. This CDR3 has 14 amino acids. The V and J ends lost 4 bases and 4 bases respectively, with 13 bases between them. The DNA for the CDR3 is TGTGCCAGCAGTTCGGGAGACAGGTCCTATGGCTACACCTTC. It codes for CASSSGDRSYGYTF.

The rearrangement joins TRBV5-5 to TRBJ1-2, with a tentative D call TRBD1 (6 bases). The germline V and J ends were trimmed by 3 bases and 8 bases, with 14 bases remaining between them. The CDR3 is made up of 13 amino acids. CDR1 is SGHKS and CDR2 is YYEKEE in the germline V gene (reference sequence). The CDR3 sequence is CASSSNRASGYTF. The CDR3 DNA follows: TGTGCCAGCAGCTCAAACAGGGCGTCGGGCTACACCTTC.

CDR3 DNA sequence: TGCAGCGCTGGGACAGCGGGCCAGCCCCAGCATTTT. The encoded protein is CSAGTAGQPQHF. V and J are TRBV29-1 and TRBJ1-5; 7 nucleotides match TRBD1. Germline CDR1 reads SQVTM; CDR2 reads ANQGSEA. This CDR3 region has 12 residues. Trimming took 7 bases from V and 7 from J; bases not matched to a gene: 7.

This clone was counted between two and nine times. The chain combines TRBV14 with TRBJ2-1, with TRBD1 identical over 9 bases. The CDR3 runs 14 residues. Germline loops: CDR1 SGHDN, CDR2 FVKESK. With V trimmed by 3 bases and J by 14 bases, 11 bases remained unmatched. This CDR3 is CASSQRQGGGWKFF. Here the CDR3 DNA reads TGTGCCAGCAGCCAGAGACAGGGGGGTGGGTGGAAGTTCTTC.

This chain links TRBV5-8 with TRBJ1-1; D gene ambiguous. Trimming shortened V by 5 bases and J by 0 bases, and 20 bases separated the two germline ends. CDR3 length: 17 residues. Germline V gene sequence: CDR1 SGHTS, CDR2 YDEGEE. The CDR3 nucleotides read TGTGCCAGCAGTTCCCTTAGGGCAGGAGGGATGAACACTGAAGCTTTCTTT. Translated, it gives CASSSLRAGGMNTEAFF.

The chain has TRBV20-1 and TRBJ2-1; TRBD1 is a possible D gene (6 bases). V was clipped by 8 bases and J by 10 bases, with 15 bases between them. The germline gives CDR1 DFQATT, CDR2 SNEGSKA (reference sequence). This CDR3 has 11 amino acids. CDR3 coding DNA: TGCAGTACGGACAGCCTCGTAGAGCAGTTCTTC. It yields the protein CSTDSLVEQFF.

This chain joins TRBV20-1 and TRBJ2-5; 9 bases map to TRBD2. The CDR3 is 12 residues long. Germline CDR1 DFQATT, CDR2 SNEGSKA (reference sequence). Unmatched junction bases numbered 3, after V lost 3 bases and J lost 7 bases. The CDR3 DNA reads TGCAGTGCTAGTATGACTAGCGGGACCCAGTACTTC. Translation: CSASMTSGTQYF.

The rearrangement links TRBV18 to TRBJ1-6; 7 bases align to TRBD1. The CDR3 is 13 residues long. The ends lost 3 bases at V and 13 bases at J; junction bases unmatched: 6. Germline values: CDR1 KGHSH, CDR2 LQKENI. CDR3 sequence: CASSPSGGGPLHF. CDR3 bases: TGTGCCAGCTCACCTTCAGGGGGTGGGCCCCTCCACTTT.

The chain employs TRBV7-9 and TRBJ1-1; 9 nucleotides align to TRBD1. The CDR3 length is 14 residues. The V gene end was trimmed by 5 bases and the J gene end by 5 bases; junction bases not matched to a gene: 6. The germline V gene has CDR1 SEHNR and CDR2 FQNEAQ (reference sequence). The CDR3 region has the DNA TGTGCCAGCAGCCGTGTACAGGGGGCGACTGAAGCTTTCTTT. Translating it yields CASSRVQGATEAFF.

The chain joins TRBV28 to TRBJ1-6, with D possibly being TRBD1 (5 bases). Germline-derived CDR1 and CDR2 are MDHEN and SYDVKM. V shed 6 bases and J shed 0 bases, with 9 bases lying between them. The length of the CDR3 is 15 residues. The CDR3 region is CASSKGSSYNSPLHF. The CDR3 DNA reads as TGTGCCAGCAGCAAGGGGAGCTCCTATAATTCACCCCTCCACTTT.

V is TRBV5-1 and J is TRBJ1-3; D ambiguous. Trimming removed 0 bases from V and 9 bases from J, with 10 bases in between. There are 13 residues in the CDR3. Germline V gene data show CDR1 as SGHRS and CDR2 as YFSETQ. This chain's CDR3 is CASSLGGISTIYF. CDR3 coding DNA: TGCGCCAGCAGCTTGGGGGGAATATCCACCATATATTTT.

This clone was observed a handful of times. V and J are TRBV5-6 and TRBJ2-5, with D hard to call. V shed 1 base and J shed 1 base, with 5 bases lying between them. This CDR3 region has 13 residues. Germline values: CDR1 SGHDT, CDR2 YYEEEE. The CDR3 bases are TGTGCCAGCAGCTTGATACTCCAAGAGACCCAGTACTTC. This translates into CASSLILQETQYF.

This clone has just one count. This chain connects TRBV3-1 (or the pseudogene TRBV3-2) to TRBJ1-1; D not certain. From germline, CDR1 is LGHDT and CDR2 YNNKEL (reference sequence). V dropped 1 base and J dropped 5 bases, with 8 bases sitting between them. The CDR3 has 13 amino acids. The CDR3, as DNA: TGTGCCAGCAGCCAAGGCTCGTGGACTGAAGCTTTCTTT. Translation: CASSQGSWTEAFF.

The CDR3, as DNA: TGTGCCAGCAGCCCCCGGGGACGGACCCTTTTCACTAATGAAAAACTGTTTTTT. This translates into CASSPRGRTLFTNEKLFF. This chain uses TRBV7-6 with TRBJ1-4, with D possibly matching TRBD1 (5 bases). CDR3 length equals 18 residues. Trimming cost V 5 bases and J 2 bases, with 21 bases left between them. Per germline, CDR1 SGHVS and CDR2 FNYEAQ.

The CDR3 DNA reads as TGCGCCAGCAGCCAGGACAGGGGGCAGGGATATGGCTACACCTTC. It encodes CASSQDRGQGYGYTF. V usage is TRBV5-1 and J usage is TRBJ1-2; 11 bases line up with TRBD1. CDR3 length: 15 residues. Germline V gene sequence: CDR1 SGHRS, CDR2 YFSETQ. After removal of 4 bases from V and 5 bases from J, the junction contained 7 bases not matched to a gene.

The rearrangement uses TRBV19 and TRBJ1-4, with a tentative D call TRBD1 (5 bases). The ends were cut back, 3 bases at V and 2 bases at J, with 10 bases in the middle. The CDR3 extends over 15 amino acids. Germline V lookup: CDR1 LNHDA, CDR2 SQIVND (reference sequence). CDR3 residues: CASSIGGATNEKLFF. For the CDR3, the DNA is TGTGCCAGTAGTATTGGAGGGGCTACTAATGAAAAACTGTTTTTT.

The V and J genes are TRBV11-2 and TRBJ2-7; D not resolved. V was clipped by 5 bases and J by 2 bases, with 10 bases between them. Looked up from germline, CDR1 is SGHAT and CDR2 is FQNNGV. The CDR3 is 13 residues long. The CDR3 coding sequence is TGTGCCAGCAGCCCGAATCGAGCCTACGAGCAGTACTTC. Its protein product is CASSPNRAYEQYF.

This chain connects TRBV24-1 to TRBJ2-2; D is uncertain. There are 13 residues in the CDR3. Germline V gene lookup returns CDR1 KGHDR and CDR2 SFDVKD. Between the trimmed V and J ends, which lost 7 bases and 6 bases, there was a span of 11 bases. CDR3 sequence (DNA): TGTGCCACCAGCGCTCCGTATCCCGGGGAGCTGTTTTTT. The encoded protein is CATSAPYPGELFF.

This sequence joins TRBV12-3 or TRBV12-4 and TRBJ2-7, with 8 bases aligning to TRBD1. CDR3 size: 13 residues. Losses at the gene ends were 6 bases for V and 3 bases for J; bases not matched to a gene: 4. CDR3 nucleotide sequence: TGTGCCAGCAGGACAGGGGTGGGCTACGAGCAGTACTTC. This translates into CASRTGVGYEQYF.

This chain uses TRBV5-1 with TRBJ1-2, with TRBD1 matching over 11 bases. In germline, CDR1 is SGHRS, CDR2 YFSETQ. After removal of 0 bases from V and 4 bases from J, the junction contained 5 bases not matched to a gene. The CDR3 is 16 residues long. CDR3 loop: CASSLVGQGASYGYTF. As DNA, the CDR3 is TGCGCCAGCAGCTTGGTCGGACAGGGGGCGTCCTATGGCTACACCTTC.

The CDR3 loop reads CASSLRGHNYGYTF. CDR3 in DNA: TGTGCCAGCAGTTTAAGGGGGCATAACTATGGCTACACCTTC. The chain joins TRBV28 to TRBJ1-2; 7 bases agree with TRBD1. Looked up from germline, CDR1 is MDHEN and CDR2 is SYDVKM. The CDR3 covers 14 residues. With 2 bases clipped from V and 1 base from J, the junction kept 1 base outside the gene matches.